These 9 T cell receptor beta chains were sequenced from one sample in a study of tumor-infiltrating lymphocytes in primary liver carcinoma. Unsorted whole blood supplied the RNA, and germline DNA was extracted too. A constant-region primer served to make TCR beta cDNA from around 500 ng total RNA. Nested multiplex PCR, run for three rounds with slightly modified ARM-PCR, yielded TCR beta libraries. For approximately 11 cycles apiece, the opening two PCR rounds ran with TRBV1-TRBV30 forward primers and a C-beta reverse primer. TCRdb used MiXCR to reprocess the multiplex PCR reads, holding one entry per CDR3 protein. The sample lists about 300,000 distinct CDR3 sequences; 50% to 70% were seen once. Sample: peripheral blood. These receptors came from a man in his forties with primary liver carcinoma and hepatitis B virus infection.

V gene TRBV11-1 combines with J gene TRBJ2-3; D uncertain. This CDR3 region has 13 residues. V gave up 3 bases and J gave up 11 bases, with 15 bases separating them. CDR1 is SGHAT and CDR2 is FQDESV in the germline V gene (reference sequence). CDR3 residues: CASSLESTDVQYF. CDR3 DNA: TGTGCCAGCAGCTTGGAAAGTACAGATGTGCAGTATTTT.

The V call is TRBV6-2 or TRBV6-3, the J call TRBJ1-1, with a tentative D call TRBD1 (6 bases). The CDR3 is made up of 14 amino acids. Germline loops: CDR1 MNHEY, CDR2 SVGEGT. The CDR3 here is CAIKPRGWNTEAFF. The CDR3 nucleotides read TGTGCTATCAAGCCAAGGGGGTGGAACACTGAAGCTTTCTTT.

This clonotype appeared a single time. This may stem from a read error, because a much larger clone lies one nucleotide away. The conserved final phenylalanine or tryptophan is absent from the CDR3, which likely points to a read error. This chain's CDR3 is CASSQGTSGVTDTQYL. The CDR3 DNA sequence: TGTGCCAGCAGCCAAGGCACCTCAGGCGTTACAGATACGCAGTATTTG. This sequence joins TRBV4-2 and TRBJ2-3; D not resolved. The CDR3 consists of 16 residues. Germline values: CDR1 LGHNA, CDR2 YNFKEQ. V was trimmed by 1 base and J by 3 bases, leaving 14 bases between them.

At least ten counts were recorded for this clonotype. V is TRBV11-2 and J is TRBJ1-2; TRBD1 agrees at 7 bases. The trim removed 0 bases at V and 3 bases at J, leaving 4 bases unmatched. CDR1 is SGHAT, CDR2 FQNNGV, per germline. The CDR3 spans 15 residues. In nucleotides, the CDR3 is TGTGCCAGCAGCTTAGATGACAGGGCCTACTATGGCTACACCTTC. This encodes CASSLDDRAYYGYTF.

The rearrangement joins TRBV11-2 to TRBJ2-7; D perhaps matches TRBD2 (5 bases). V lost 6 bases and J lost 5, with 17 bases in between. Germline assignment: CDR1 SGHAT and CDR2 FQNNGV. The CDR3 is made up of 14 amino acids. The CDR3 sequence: CASSLMRVSDEQYF. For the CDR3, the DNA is TGTGCCAGCAGTTTAATGAGGGTTTCCGACGAGCAGTACTTC. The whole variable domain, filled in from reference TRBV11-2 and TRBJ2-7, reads EAGVAQSPRYKIIEKRQSVAFWCNPISGHATLYWYQQILGQGPKLLIQFQNNGVVDDSQLPKDRFSAERLKGVDSTLKIQPAKLEDSAVYLCASSLMRVSDEQYFGPGTRLTVT.

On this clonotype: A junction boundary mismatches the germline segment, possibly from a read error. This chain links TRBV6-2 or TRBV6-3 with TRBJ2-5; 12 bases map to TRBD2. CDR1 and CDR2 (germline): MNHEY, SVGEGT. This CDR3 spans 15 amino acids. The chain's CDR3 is CTSSLGTSGQETRYF. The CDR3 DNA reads TGTACCAGCAGCCTCGGGACTAGCGGGCAAGAGACTCGGTACTTC.

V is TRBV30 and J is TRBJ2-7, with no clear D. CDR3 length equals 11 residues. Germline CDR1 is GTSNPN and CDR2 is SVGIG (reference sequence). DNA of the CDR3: TGTGCGATTCACATAGGGTACGAGCAGTACTTC. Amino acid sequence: CAIHIGYEQYF.

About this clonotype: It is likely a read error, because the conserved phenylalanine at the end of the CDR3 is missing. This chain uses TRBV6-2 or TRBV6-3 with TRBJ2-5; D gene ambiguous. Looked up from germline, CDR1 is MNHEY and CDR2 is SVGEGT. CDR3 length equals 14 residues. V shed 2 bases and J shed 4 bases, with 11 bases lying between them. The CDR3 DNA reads TGTGCCAGCAGTTACCGGGTGGGTGGAGAGACCCAGTACTTA. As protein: CASSYRVGGETQYL.

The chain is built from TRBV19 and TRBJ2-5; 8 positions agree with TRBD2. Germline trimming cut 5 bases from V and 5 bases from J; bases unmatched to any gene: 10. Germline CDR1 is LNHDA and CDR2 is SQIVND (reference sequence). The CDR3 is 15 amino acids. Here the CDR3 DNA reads TGTGCCAGTAGTCCAGCCAGCGGGAGAGGGGAGACCCAGTACTTC. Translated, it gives CASSPASGRGETQYF.